What follows are 15 T cell receptor beta chains derived from one specimen sequenced in a study of blood T cell repertoires in COVID-19. TCRdb keeps only in-frame clones here, not all; method: immunoSEQ multiplex PCR. The table includes roughly 200,000 clones, approximately 81% detected once. The material sequenced was peripheral blood. The receptor source for this set is a woman of 80 years or more with acute or convalescent COVID-19.

This chain connects TRBV7-9 to TRBJ2-1; perhaps TRBD2 as D (5 bases). V lost 4 bases and J lost 12, with 13 bases in between. Germline V lookup: CDR1 SEHNR, CDR2 FQNEAQ (reference sequence). CDR3 size: 12 residues. The CDR3 coding sequence is TGTGCCAGCAGCTCGCCCCTAGCTACGCAGTTCTTC. Translated, it gives CASSSPLATQFF.

The rearrangement uses TRBV6-5 and TRBJ2-1; 10 bases are shared with TRBD2. The CDR3 extends over 15 amino acids. Per the germline V gene, CDR1 is MNHEY and CDR2 is SVGAGI. Trimming at V came to 6 bases and at J to 4 bases, leaving 6 bases not matched to a gene. The CDR3 is CASSFTSGAYNEQFF. CDR3 DNA sequence: TGTGCCAGCAGCTTTACTAGCGGGGCGTACAATGAGCAGTTCTTC.

The CDR3 DNA sequence: TGTGCCAGCAGCTTAGGTTCAAGGTTCGGGGGGTCGTTCTTC. Translation: CASSLGSRFGGSFF. The chain recombines TRBV7-9 with TRBJ2-1, with 7 bases aligning to TRBD2. Germline loops: CDR1 SEHNR, CDR2 FQNEAQ (reference sequence). The CDR3 is made up of 14 amino acids. The ends lost 1 base at V and 15 bases at J; junction bases unmatched: 12. Together with reference TRBV7-9 and TRBJ2-1, the CDR3 gives the full variable domain: DTGVSQNPRHKITKRGQNVTFRCDPISEHNRLYWYRQTLGQGPEFLTYFQNEAQLEKSRLLSDRFSAERPKGSFSTLEIQRTEQGDSAMYLCASSLGSRFGGSFFGPGTRLTVL.

The V call is TRBV6-5, the J call TRBJ1-5; 7 nucleotides align to TRBD1. In germline, CDR1 is MNHEY, CDR2 SVGAGI. V lost 5 bases and J lost 7; bases outside the gene matches: 11. This CDR3 is 15 amino acids long. CDR3 residues: CASSPSGGRWQPQHF. The DNA of the CDR3 is TGTGCCAGCAGTCCATCAGGGGGACGGTGGCAGCCCCAGCATTTT.

This sequence joins TRBV3-1 (or the pseudogene TRBV3-2) and TRBJ2-3, with 9 bases lining up with TRBD1. Germline V gene lookup returns CDR1 LGHDT and CDR2 YNNKEL (reference sequence). This CDR3 contains 15 residues. With V trimmed by 2 bases and J by 5 bases, 5 bases remained unmatched. The CDR3, as DNA: TGTGCCAGCAGCCAATGGGACAGGGACATAGATACGCAGTATTTT. As protein: CASSQWDRDIDTQYF.

This clone appeared a single time. The chain uses TRBV12-3 or TRBV12-4 and TRBJ1-5, with a possible D match to TRBD1 (6 bases). There are 13 residues in the CDR3. V lost 2 bases to trimming and J lost 9 bases, with 11 bases between them. CDR3 protein: CASSLRVRGPQHF. The CDR3 DNA reads as TGTGCCAGCAGTTTACGGGTCAGGGGGCCCCAGCATTTT.

The rearrangement links TRBV5-1 to TRBJ2-5, with 11 positions matching TRBD2. With 6 bases clipped from V and 4 bases from J, the junction kept 8 bases outside the gene matches. Per germline, CDR1 SGHRS and CDR2 YFSETQ. This CDR3 has 15 residues. CDR3 amino acids: CASILIAGGAETQYF. Written as DNA, the CDR3 is TGCGCCAGCATCCTCATAGCGGGAGGGGCAGAGACCCAGTACTTC. The full variable domain, with the rest looked up from reference TRBV5-1 and TRBJ2-5, is KAGVTQTPRYLIKTRGQQVTLSCSPISGHRSVSWYQQTPGQGLQFLFEYFSETQRNKGNFPGRFSGRQFSNSRSEMNVSTLELGDSALYLCASILIAGGAETQYFGPGTRLLVL.

V usage is TRBV9 and J usage is TRBJ2-1; 10 bases line up with TRBD1. Germline loops: CDR1 SGDLS, CDR2 YYNGEE. The CDR3 is made up of 18 amino acids. Germline trimming cut 4 bases from V and 7 bases from J; bases unmatched to any gene: 17. The CDR3 spells CASSPHPAVGQGTNEQFF. CDR3 DNA sequence: TGTGCCAGCAGCCCTCACCCGGCCGTGGGACAGGGGACGAATGAGCAGTTCTTC.

The DNA of the CDR3 is TGTGCCATCGGACAGAACTACGAGCAGTACTTC. The encoded protein is CAIGQNYEQYF. The J gene is TRBJ2-7, the V gene TRBV10-3; a weak D match, TRBD1 (6 bases). This CDR3 has 11 amino acids. Looked up from germline, CDR1 is ENHRY and CDR2 is SYGVKD. Between the trimmed V and J ends, which lost 8 bases and 3 bases, there was a span of 8 bases.

The table lists this clone with a count of one. V is TRBV29-1 and J is TRBJ2-1, with D possibly being TRBD1 (6 bases). CDR1 is SQVTM, CDR2 ANQGSEA, per germline. V was shortened by 6 bases and J by 2 bases, with 11 bases between the two germline ends. The CDR3 runs 13 residues. The CDR3 spells CSVSRDTYNEQFF. CDR3 sequence (DNA): TGCAGCGTGTCCCGGGACACCTACAATGAGCAGTTCTTC.

V is TRBV6-6 and J is TRBJ1-4, with D possibly TRBD1 on 6 matching bases. Germline V gives CDR1 MNHNY, CDR2 SVGAGI (reference sequence). The ends were cut back, 7 bases at V and 10 bases at J, with 19 bases in the middle. The CDR3 is made up of 14 amino acids. In DNA form, the CDR3 reads TGTGCCAGCAACCAACAGGGCTGGGGGGGAAAACTGTTTTTT. Translating it yields CASNQQGWGGKLFF.

The CDR3 sequence is CAWSAPGQRYTF. The CDR3 DNA follows: TGTGCCTGGAGTGCCCCGGGACAGCGCTACACCTTC. The V and J genes are TRBV30 and TRBJ1-2; TRBD1 matches at 7 bases. The germline gives CDR1 GTSNPN, CDR2 SVGIG (reference sequence). The CDR3 runs 12 residues. V lost 1 base to trimming and J lost 9 bases; unmatched junction nucleotides: 5.

With respect to this clone: The sample has other DNA sequences that encode this CDR3 too. J is TRBJ1-1 and V is TRBV29-1; 11 positions agree with TRBD1. The V segment lost 3 bases and the J segment 5 bases; nucleotides outside the gene matches: 2. CDR3 length: 13 amino acids. The germline gives CDR1 SQVTM, CDR2 ANQGSEA. The CDR3 loop is CSVEGTGGTEAFF. The CDR3 nucleotides read TGCAGCGTTGAGGGGACAGGGGGAACTGAAGCTTTCTTT. Variable domain in full (rest from reference TRBV29-1 and TRBJ1-1): SAVISQKPSRDICQRGTSLTIQCQVDSQVTMMFWYRQQPGQSLTLIATANQGSEATYESGFVIDKFPISRPNLTFSTLTVSNMSPEDSSIYLCSVEGTGGTEAFFGQGTRLTVV.

V and J are TRBV18 and TRBJ2-7, with TRBD2 matching over 13 bases. The CDR3 is 15 residues long. V shed 2 bases and J 9 bases; nucleotides not matched to a gene: 7. Germline CDR1 KGHSH, CDR2 LQKENI. The CDR3 region is CASSPALAGGPGQYF. The CDR3 DNA sequence: TGTGCCAGCTCACCAGCACTAGCGGGAGGGCCGGGGCAGTACTTC.

In its sample, this clone was seen once. The chain is built from TRBV15 and TRBJ2-7, with D tentatively TRBD2 (6 bases). Trimming took off 5 bases at V and 1 base at J, with 12 bases between the two ends. There are 14 residues in the CDR3. The germline V gene has CDR1 LNHNV and CDR2 YYDKDF (reference sequence). The DNA of the CDR3 is TGTGCCACCAGCGGCGGGATTTTATCCTACGAGCAGTACTTC. Translation: CATSGGILSYEQYF.